This TCR beta chain came from a study of cytomegalovirus exposure and HLA in healthy donors. Looked up from germline, CDR1 is MNHEY and CDR2 is SMNVEV (reference sequence). The CDR3 loop spans 16 amino acids. The germline V and J ends were trimmed by 0 bases and 6 bases, with 17 bases remaining between them. 13 Jbeta primers and 60 Vbeta primers were used for the PCR. Here immunoSEQ multiplex PCR was the method, and the copy in TCRdb shows in-frame clones only, minus some. The repertoire includes over 150,000 clones, 60% to 85% of them detected once, and about 3.4% sits in the top ten. This TCR came from a woman aged 50 to 60 in good health and CMV-seropositive. The sample consisted of PBMCs. The chain recombines TRBV27 with TRBJ1-2; a weak D match, TRBD1 (6 bases). CDR3: CASSLSSSGAGHGYTF. CDR3 in DNA: TGTGCCAGCAGTTTATCGTCGTCAGGGGCCGGGCATGGCTACACCTTC.